These T cell receptor beta chains were read from a single sample in a study of T-cell reconstitution after alpha-beta-depleted transplantation in children. TCRdb re-analysed the PCR reads in MiXCR, keeping a single row per CDR3 protein. This sample yields about 640,000 distinct CDR3 sequences, of which roughly 13% are seen a single time; about 2.2% belongs to the top ten. The specimen was PBMCs, mostly from graft donor cells, collected 360 days after TCRalphabeta/CD19-depleted stem cell transplant. The receptors originated from a male patient between 10 and 17 years old who had a stem cell transplant for acute myeloid leukemia, so the T cells may come from the graft donor. Each CDR3 is given with its conserved first and last residue. Each record gives: J gene, V gene, D gene, CDR3 length, clone size, CDR3 protein, CDR3 DNA. The D gene is left open where the match is weak. Clone size is shown for a subset of rows, as once, few, many or a class of expanded clone.

>TRBJ1-2|TRBV24-1|.|11|few
CATSVGNGYTF
TGTGCCACCAGTGTAGGTAATGGCTACACCTTC
>TRBJ2-1|TRBV12-3/TRBV12-4|.|12|.
CASSHFAVEQFF
TGTGCCAGCAGTCACTTCGCGGTTGAGCAGTTCTTC
>TRBJ2-7|TRBV12-3/TRBV12-4|TRBD2|15|.
CASSLGTSGLYEQYF
TGTGCCAGCAGTTTAGGGACTAGCGGACTCTACGAGCAGTACTTC
>TRBJ2-5|TRBV20-1|TRBD2|16|.
CSARGTSGRPEETQYF
TGCAGTGCTAGAGGGACTAGCGGGAGACCTGAAGAGACCCAGTACTTC
>TRBJ2-3|TRBV9|.|14|.
CASSVAGVADTQYF
TGTGCCAGCAGCGTAGCGGGAGTAGCAGATACGCAGTATTTT
>TRBJ1-2|TRBV20-1|.|14|few
CSAPRRRADYGYTF
TGCAGTGCCCCCCGTCGGCGAGCTGACTATGGCTACACCTTC
>TRBJ2-2|TRBV2|.|13|few
CASGFVGTGELFF
TGTGCCAGCGGATTCGTCGGCACCGGGGAGCTGTTTTTT
>TRBJ2-1|TRBV18|.|13|.
CASSPPRSNEQFF
TGTGCCAGCTCACCACCGAGAAGTAATGAGCAGTTCTTC
>TRBJ2-5|TRBV18|.|13|few
CASSPETRETQYF
TGTGCCAGCTCACCTGAGACTAGGGAGACCCAGTACTTC
>TRBJ2-3|TRBV18|.|14|few
CASSPPTADDTQYF
TGTGCCAGCTCACCACCGACAGCAGACGATACGCAGTATTTT
>TRBJ2-5|TRBV5-1|TRBD2|18|many
CASSLATSGHFRVRTQYF
TGCGCCAGCAGCTTGGCGACTAGCGGCCATTTCCGGGTGCGTACCCAGTACTTC
>TRBJ2-5|TRBV12-3/TRBV12-4|.|11|.
CASSFSKTQYF
TGTGCCAGCAGTTTTTCAAAGACCCAGTACTTC
>TRBJ2-5|TRBV27|TRBD2|15|.
CASSSTLAVQETQYF
TGTGCCAGCAGTTCGACCCTAGCGGTGCAAGAGACCCAGTACTTC
>TRBJ2-4|TRBV29-1|.|12|.
CSVGGTINIQYF
TGCAGCGTTGGCGGCACCATAAACATTCAGTACTTC
>TRBJ2-2|TRBV7-7|.|13|many
CASSLFRTGELFF
TGTGCTAGCAGCTTGTTTCGCACCGGGGAGCTGTTTTTT
>TRBJ1-1|TRBV7-6|TRBD1|18|many
CASSLVPTGTGPHTEAFF
TGTGCCAGCAGCTTAGTCCCGACAGGGACAGGTCCGCACACTGAAGCTTTCTTT
>TRBJ2-7|TRBV5-6|TRBD2|15|many
CASSLPLAGRYEQYF
TGTGCCAGCAGCTTGCCTTTAGCGGGCCGTTACGAGCAGTACTTC
>TRBJ1-4|TRBV29-1|.|15|.
CSDGSGCAANEKLFF
TGCAGCGATGGTTCGGGGTGTGCGGCTAATGAAAAACTGTTTTTT
>TRBJ1-2|TRBV7-2|.|12|few
CASSFGGYGYTF
TGTGCCAGCAGCTTTGGCGGCTATGGCTACACCTTC
>TRBJ2-2|TRBV20-1|TRBD2|16|many
CSASKGLVMNTGELFF
TGCAGTGCTAGTAAAGGACTAGTTATGAACACCGGGGAGCTGTTTTTT